This TCR beta chain was sequenced for a study of shared clonotypes between healthy human individuals. Study observations and caveats: Genetic and exposure-history diversity was limited by the few donors.

CDR1 and CDR2 (germline): KGHSH, LQKENI. V shed 4 bases, J shed 6 bases, and the junction held 10 bases outside the gene matches. The CDR3 runs 15 residues. Sorted-subset replicate PCR reactions were performed with approximately 200 ng DNA, corresponding to tens of thousands of T cell genomes. Libraries were prepared by immunoSEQ multiplex PCR; TCRdb keeps only in-frame clonotypes and omits some of them. The data show about 2 million clones, with about 95% seen just once and approximately 1.2% held by the top ten. Positively selected for CCR7, the CD45RO-negative cells used as naive CD8 cells excluded terminally differentiated effector memory CD45RA+ cells. This clone was detected only once. The target antigen is unknown.

Material: naive CD8+ T cells sorted from blood. The sequence was obtained from a man aged 18 to 30 in good health. The chain combines TRBV18 with TRBJ1-1; the match to TRBD1 covers 8 bases. The CDR3: CASSQPDRGGPEAFF. CDR3 DNA sequence: TGTGCCAGCTCACAACCCGACAGGGGAGGCCCTGAAGCTTTCTTT.